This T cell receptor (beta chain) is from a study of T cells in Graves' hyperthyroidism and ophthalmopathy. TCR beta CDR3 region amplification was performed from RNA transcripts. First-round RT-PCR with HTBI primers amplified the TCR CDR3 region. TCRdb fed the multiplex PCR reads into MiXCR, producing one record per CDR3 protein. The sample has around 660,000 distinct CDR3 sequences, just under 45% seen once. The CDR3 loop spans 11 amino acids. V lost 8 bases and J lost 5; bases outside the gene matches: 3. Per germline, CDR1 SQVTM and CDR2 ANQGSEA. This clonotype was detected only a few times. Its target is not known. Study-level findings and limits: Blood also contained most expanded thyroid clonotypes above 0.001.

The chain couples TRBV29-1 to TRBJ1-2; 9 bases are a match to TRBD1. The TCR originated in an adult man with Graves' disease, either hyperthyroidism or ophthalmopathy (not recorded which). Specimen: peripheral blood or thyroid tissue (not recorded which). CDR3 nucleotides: TGCAGCACCGGGACAGGGTATGGCTACACCTTC. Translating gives CSTGTGYGYTF.